These 26 T cell receptor beta chains were sequenced from one sample in a study of siplizumab effects on memory and regulatory T cells. Repertoires were generated with immunoSEQ multiplex PCR, while TCRdb's copy carries only in-frame clones and drops some. Here the sample spans roughly 100,000 clones, 90% to 95% being singletons. What was sequenced was CD4+ T cells sorted from blood. Receptor source: a human donor in good health.

For the CDR3, the DNA is TGTGCTAGTGGTCCCTCGTATAAGGGCCGCGCTGGCTACACCTTC. Residues: CASGPSYKGRAGYTF. The chain links TRBV12-5 to TRBJ1-2, with D unclear. Germline-derived CDR1 and CDR2 are LGHNT and FRNRAP. Between the trimmed V and J ends, which lost 5 bases and 7 bases, there was a span of 20 bases. The CDR3 loop spans 15 amino acids.

The CDR3 loop reads CASSEVSNPQRSGYTF. The DNA for the CDR3 is TGTGCCAGCAGTGAAGTCTCGAATCCTCAAAGGAGTGGCTACACCTTC. This sequence joins TRBV6-1 and TRBJ1-2; D is ambiguous. Trimming shortened V by 1 base and J by 7 bases, and 19 bases separated the two germline ends. This CDR3 spans 16 amino acids. The V gene's germline CDR1 is MNHNS and CDR2 SASEGT.

The chain joins TRBV11-2 to TRBJ2-1; no clear D. Trimming removed 6 bases from V and 2 bases from J, with 17 bases in between. The CDR3 has 16 residues. The germline CDR1 and CDR2 sequences are SGHAT and FQNNGV. This chain's CDR3 is CASSSIWGSAYNEQFF. In DNA form, the CDR3 reads TGTGCCAGCAGTTCCATTTGGGGTTCGGCCTACAATGAGCAGTTCTTC.

The gene calls are TRBV29-1 and TRBJ2-2, with 8 bases lining up with TRBD2. This CDR3 spans 14 amino acids. Germline V gives CDR1 SQVTM, CDR2 ANQGSEA. J gave up 2 bases and V 3 bases, and 2 bases lay outside the gene matches. In DNA form, the CDR3 reads TGCAGCGTTGATCGGGGGGGTAACACCGGGGAGCTGTTTTTT. Translation: CSVDRGGNTGELFF.

This chain uses TRBV4-1 with TRBJ2-4; D ambiguous. The CDR3 extends over 14 amino acids. Between the trimmed V and J ends, which lost 3 bases and 3 bases, there was a span of 9 bases. The V gene's germline CDR1 is MGHRA and CDR2 YSYEKL. CDR3 in amino acids: CASSHLRHKNIQYF. The DNA for the CDR3 is TGCGCCAGCAGCCACCTCCGTCACAAAAACATTCAGTACTTC.

This chain's CDR3 is CASSYGTSEQYF. The CDR3 bases are TGTGCCAGCAGTTACGGAACTTCCGAGCAGTACTTC. This chain connects TRBV6-5 to TRBJ2-7; D is ambiguous. V was clipped by 2 bases and J by 6 bases, with 8 bases between them. CDR1 MNHEY and CDR2 SVGAGI come from the germline V gene. The CDR3 runs to 12 residues.

The rearrangement uses TRBV10-3 and TRBJ2-7; 7 bases are a match to TRBD1. Germline V gene sequence: CDR1 ENHRY, CDR2 SYGVKD. V lost 4 bases and J lost 2; bases outside the gene matches: 8. The CDR3 totals 15 residues. The DNA of the CDR3 is TGTGCCATCAGTGCTAAGACAGGGTTTACCTACGAGCAGTACTTC. This sequence encodes CAISAKTGFTYEQYF.

In its sample, this clone was seen a few times. The chain employs TRBV7-9 and TRBJ1-5, with D tentatively TRBD1 (5 bases). CDR3 length equals 13 residues. Deletions cut 7 bases from V and 6 bases from J, with 13 bases between. Germline-derived CDR1 and CDR2 are SEHNR and FQNEAQ (reference sequence). CDR3 amino acids: CASTRGMGQPQHF. CDR3 DNA sequence: TGTGCCAGCACCCGGGGGATGGGTCAGCCCCAGCATTTT.

The chain joins TRBV6-6 to TRBJ2-2; D is uncertain. The CDR3 extends over 13 amino acids. Germline CDR1 is MNHNY and CDR2 is SVGAGI (reference sequence). Trimming cost V 5 bases and J 1 base, with 5 bases left between them. The CDR3 DNA is TGTGCCAGCAGTCTGCAGAACACCGGGGAGCTGTTTTTT. Translated: CASSLQNTGELFF.

The chain uses TRBV5-1 and TRBJ1-2, with TRBD1 as a possible D gene (5 bases). In germline, CDR1 is SGHRS, CDR2 YFSETQ. Trimming removed 5 bases from V and 6 bases from J, with 11 bases in between. There are 12 residues in the CDR3. CDR3 coding DNA: TGCGCCAGCAGTAAGACAGCCGATGGCTACACCTTC. It encodes CASSKTADGYTF.

J is TRBJ2-7 and V is TRBV5-3; a weak D match, TRBD1 (6 bases). TRBV5-3 carries the ORF label, with uncertain function. V dropped 5 bases and J dropped 3 bases, with 9 bases sitting between them. The CDR3 spans 12 residues. CDR3 DNA: TGTGCCAGAAGTCAAGGGGGCTACGAGCAGTACTTC. Protein: CARSQGGYEQYF.

V usage is TRBV28 and J usage is TRBJ2-1; weak D call: TRBD1 (6 bases). Deletions cut 6 bases from V and 5 bases from J, with 20 bases between. The CDR3 consists of 16 residues. Germline values: CDR1 MDHEN, CDR2 SYDVKM. CDR3 in DNA: TGTGCCAGCAGCTTTACCGGGACACCTTACGACAATGAGCAGTTCTTC. Its protein is CASSFTGTPYDNEQFF.

The chain employs TRBV6-5 and TRBJ1-5; 8 nucleotides agree with TRBD1. With 4 bases clipped from V and 7 bases from J, the junction kept 3 bases outside the gene matches. The germline V gene encodes CDR1 MNHEY and CDR2 SVGAGI. The CDR3 runs to 13 residues. The CDR3 loop reads CASSSQGGQPQHF. The CDR3 DNA follows: TGTGCCAGCAGTTCACAGGGGGGACAGCCCCAGCATTTT.

V is TRBV11-3 and J is TRBJ2-5; D gene unclear. The J call is in doubt because the DNA end fits TRBJ2-7 better. CDR1 SGHNT and CDR2 YENEEA come from the germline V gene. The CDR3 totals 13 residues. The CDR3 sequence is CASSLDRKSEQYF. CDR3 DNA sequence: TGTGCCAGCAGCTTAGACCGAAAATCCGAGCAGTACTTC.

The chain carries TRBV4-2 and TRBJ2-7; TRBD1 matches at 10 bases. The CDR3 is made up of 16 amino acids. J gave up 4 bases and V 5 bases, and 11 bases lay outside the gene matches. CDR1 LGHNA and CDR2 YNFKEQ come from the germline V gene. CDR3 loop: CASSEQTGTGVYEQYF. CDR3 nucleotide sequence: TGTGCCAGCAGCGAACAAACCGGGACAGGGGTTTACGAGCAGTACTTC.

This clone was found a few times. CDR3 DNA: TGTGCCAGCAGTCTAGGCTTCAGGGGGCGCGATCAGCCCCAGCATTTT. The encoded protein is CASSLGFRGRDQPQHF. The chain combines TRBV28 with TRBJ1-5; the match to TRBD1 covers 8 bases. Germline V gene data show CDR1 as MDHEN and CDR2 as SYDVKM. The CDR3 runs 16 residues. Trimming at V came to 5 bases and at J to 5 bases, leaving 11 bases not matched to a gene.

The rearrangement joins TRBV18 to TRBJ1-5; 7 nucleotides match TRBD1. Germline V gives CDR1 KGHSH, CDR2 LQKENI. V shed 2 bases, J shed 3 bases, and the junction held 4 bases outside the gene matches. CDR3 length: 15 residues. For the CDR3, the DNA is TGTGCCAGCTCACCAAGGGACAGTGCCAATCAGCCCCAGCATTTT. Protein product: CASSPRDSANQPQHF.

The chain employs TRBV7-3 and TRBJ2-1; the D gene is possibly TRBD2 (6 bases). Germline lookup yields CDR1 SGHTA and CDR2 FQGTGA. V was shortened by 5 bases and J by 3 bases, with 14 bases between the two germline ends. The CDR3 runs to 15 residues. The CDR3 DNA reads TGTGCCAGCAGCAAGTCGGGACTTGGCTACAATGAGCAGTTCTTC. Translated: CASSKSGLGYNEQFF.

This clone was seen a handful of times. The chain has TRBV11-3 and TRBJ2-7; D is unresolved. This CDR3 spans 13 amino acids. From germline, CDR1 is SGHNT and CDR2 YENEEA. V lost 0 bases to trimming and J lost 3 bases, with 6 bases between them. Here the CDR3 reads CASSLDPGYEQYF. CDR3 DNA: TGTGCCAGCAGCTTAGATCCGGGCTACGAGCAGTACTTC. Full variable domain (rest looked up from reference TRBV11-3 and TRBJ2-7): EAGVVQSPRYKIIEKKQPVAFWCNPISGHNTLYWYLQNLGQGPELLIRYENEEAVDDSQLPKDRFSAERLKGVDSTLKIQPAELGDSAVYLCASSLDPGYEQYFGPGTRLTVT.

This chain uses TRBV6-1 with TRBJ1-5; maybe TRBD1 (5 bases). Trimming removed 4 bases at V and 6 bases at J, with 10 bases between. CDR1 is MNHNS, CDR2 SASEGT, per germline. The CDR3 is made up of 13 amino acids. Here the CDR3 reads CASSVAGAQPQHF. DNA of the CDR3: TGTGCCAGCAGTGTTGCCGGGGCTCAGCCCCAGCATTTT.

This clone showed up just once. The chain combines TRBV5-1 with TRBJ2-3; unclear D gene. This CDR3 has 14 residues. CDR1 is SGHRS, CDR2 YFSETQ, per germline. The V end was cut by 4 bases, the J end by 3 bases, with 12 bases between. CDR3: CASSPQPGTDTQYF. The CDR3 DNA follows: TGCGCCAGCAGCCCCCAGCCCGGAACAGATACGCAGTATTTT.

The chain carries TRBV15 and TRBJ2-5, with TRBD2 identical over 7 bases. The junction had 16 bases not matched to a gene; V was cut back by 5 bases and J by 7 bases. Germline loops: CDR1 LNHNV, CDR2 YYDKDF (reference sequence). The CDR3 is 16 amino acids. CDR3 nucleotides: TGTGCCACCAGCGCCTATAGCCCGGGAGGTGTAGGGACCCAGTACTTC. It encodes CATSAYSPGGVGTQYF.

The V gene is TRBV13, the J gene TRBJ1-1; perhaps TRBD1 as D (5 bases). V was shortened by 5 bases and J by 10 bases, with 14 bases between the two germline ends. Germline V CDR1 and CDR2: PRHDT, FYEKMQ (reference sequence). The CDR3 consists of 12 residues. The CDR3 spells CASSPGTRGAFF. CDR3 bases: TGTGCCAGCAGCCCCGGGACTCGGGGAGCTTTCTTT. Full variable domain (missing parts from reference TRBV13 and TRBJ1-1): AAGVIQSPRHLIKEKRETATLKCYPIPRHDTVYWYQQGPGQDPQFLISFYEKMQSDKGSIPDRFSAQQFSDYHSELNMSSLELGDSALYFCASSPGTRGAFFGQGTRLTVV.

The chain joins TRBV5-5 to TRBJ1-4; D might be TRBD1 (5 bases). CDR1 and CDR2 (germline): SGHKS, YYEKEE (reference sequence). Trimming took off 2 bases at V and 6 bases at J, with 11 bases between the two ends. This CDR3 has 14 residues. The chain's CDR3 is CASSFYGTDEKLFF. CDR3 nucleotide sequence: TGTGCCAGCAGCTTTTATGGGACTGATGAAAAACTGTTTTTT.

The chain joins TRBV27 to TRBJ2-7, with 7 bases identical to TRBD1. V dropped 5 bases and J dropped 5; count of bases not matched to a gene: 9. CDR3 size: 14 residues. In germline, CDR1 is MNHEY, CDR2 SMNVEV (reference sequence). Here the CDR3 DNA reads TGTGCCAGCAGTCGTCGTAGGGGGCTGCACGAGCAGTACTTC. Residues: CASSRRRGLHEQYF.

This clone was seen just once. The genes are TRBV19 and TRBJ1-6, with unresolved D. Germline lookup yields CDR1 LNHDA and CDR2 SQIVND (reference sequence). V shed 7 bases and J shed 0 bases, with 10 bases lying between them. The CDR3 has 15 amino acids. The CDR3 DNA follows: TGTGCCAGTAATCAAGGGAGCTCCTATAATTCACCCCTCCACTTT. Its protein product is CASNQGSSYNSPLHF.